This TCR beta chain derives from a study of shared clonotypes between healthy human individuals. With respect to this clone: What it binds is unknown.

Clones were sequenced by immunoSEQ multiplex PCR, and TCRdb holds only the in-frame ones, with some missing. The data hold around 1.5 million clones, with 95% to 99% observed a single time. The CDR3 runs to 13 residues. V gave up 3 bases and J gave up 6 bases, with 11 bases separating them. The V gene's germline CDR1 is LNHDA and CDR2 SQIVND (reference sequence). Study-wide results and limits: The rarefaction results pointed to incomplete sorted-subset sequencing despite large depth.

The sample taken for sequencing was naive CD4+ T cells sorted from blood. Subset specified: CD45RA+ positively selected. The chain carries TRBV19 and TRBJ1-2, with D perhaps TRBD1 (5 bases). The clonotype comes from a man younger than 40 in good health. CDR3 sequence reads: CASSMIRGNGYTF. DNA of the CDR3: TGTGCCAGTAGTATGATCCGGGGCAATGGCTACACCTTC.